This T cell receptor beta chain was sequenced for a study of CD8 T cells in Susac syndrome. Trimming removed 7 bases from V and 3 bases from J, with 14 bases in between. This CDR3 has 14 amino acids. Per germline, CDR1 LNHDA and CDR2 SQIVND (reference sequence). This clonotype has just one count. Random hexamers served to reverse transcribe roughly 0.5 to 1 ug RNA. TCRdb analysed the immunoSEQ multiplex PCR reads with MiXCR anew, one entry per CDR3 protein. This sample has some 170,000 distinct CDR3 sequences, with about 93% found just once. This sequence originates from a human donor in good health. Sample: CD4+ T cells from PBMCs. V and J are TRBV19 and TRBJ2-3; D assignment may be TRBD1 or TRBD2 (5 bases each). The DNA of the CDR3 is TGTGCCAGTACCACGCCGGGGCTGACAGATACGCAGTATTTT. Amino acid sequence: CASTTPGLTDTQYF.